The subject of this entry is one T cell receptor (beta chain). Through 5' RACE with UMI labels, the TRB cDNA libraries were prepared. TCRdb processed the 5' RACE reads again and assigns one entry to each CDR3 protein, with no DNA. The sample table includes around 140,000 distinct CDR3 sequences. The data belong to a study of CXCR3-negative and CXCR3-positive naive CD8 T cells. CDR3 length: 16 amino acids. In germline, CDR1 is SGHDN, CDR2 FVKESK. This TCR was recovered from a human donor in good health. Some clones in this sample may be carry-over from other donors' samples. This rearrangement joins TRBV14 to TRBJ2-1; TCRdb designates TRBD1, a call that cannot be tested without DNA. Sequenced: naive CXCR3- CD8+ T cells from blood. Subset described: CD45RO-CCR7+CD27+CD95- naive CD8+ T cells lacking CXCR3 (TNR3-). The CDR3 region is CASSQDPPPGVNEQFF.